This T cell receptor beta chain was identified in a study of blood T cell repertoires in COVID-19. Study-wide context: The cDNA or gDNA used as material had been derived from T cells, B-cell-depleted T cells, or PBMCs.

V was clipped by 1 base and J by 1 base; unmatched bases: 9. Germline V gene sequence: CDR1 SQVTM, CDR2 ANQGSEA. The CDR3 has 17 residues. Authors' processing steps: Amplification of reference gene primers provided the estimated nucleated cell counts. Only in-frame clones appear in the TCRdb table, and some are missing; sequencing was by immunoSEQ multiplex PCR. D and trimming come from the DNA, and the V and J calls and clone size come from that table. The sample carries some 490,000 clones, 80% to 90% recorded once. Sequencing used peripheral blood. The chain is built from TRBV29-1 and TRBJ2-2, with TRBD1 identical over 7 bases. This sequence originates from a human donor in a cohort sampled during active COVID-19. CDR3 in DNA: TGCAGCGTTGAAGTAGGCAGGGGGAGTGGGAACACCGGGGAGCTGTTTTTT. Translated: CSVEVGRGSGNTGELFF.